The 10 T cell receptor beta chains below come from one sample, sequenced in a study of radiotherapy plus CTLA-4 blockade in lung cancer. TCRdb keeps only in-frame clones here, not all; method: immunoSEQ multiplex PCR. Here the sample spans about 78,000 clones, more than 75% being singletons. This material consisted of peripheral blood, taken from a patient treated with radiotherapy plus ipilimumab. Every receptor here comes from a human donor with non-small cell lung cancer who had a partial response to radiotherapy plus ipilimumab.

The V and J genes are TRBV28 and TRBJ1-1, with 10 bases matching TRBD1. Germline values: CDR1 MDHEN, CDR2 SYDVKM. The CDR3 is 18 amino acids. V trimming: 3 bases; J trimming: 6 bases; junction bases outside the gene matches: 16. CDR3 sequence (DNA): TGTGCCAGCAGTTTCGCAAAGGGACAGGGGCGGCGGTGGCCTGAAGCTTTCTTT. It translates to CASSFAKGQGRRWPEAFF.

This chain uses TRBV7-9 with TRBJ2-3; no definite D call. The germline gives CDR1 SEHNR, CDR2 FQNEAQ (reference sequence). V gave up 1 base and J gave up 1 base, with 9 bases separating them. The CDR3 is 15 residues long. The DNA of the CDR3 is TGTGCCAGCAGCTTAGGATCTACCGGCACAGATACGCAGTATTTT. This sequence encodes CASSLGSTGTDTQYF. Together with reference TRBV7-9 and TRBJ2-3, the CDR3 gives the full variable domain: DTGVSQNPRHKITKRGQNVTFRCDPISEHNRLYWYRQTLGQGPEFLTYFQNEAQLEKSRLLSDRFSAERPKGSFSTLEIQRTEQGDSAMYLCASSLGSTGTDTQYFGPGTRLTVL.

In this sample, this clone turned up once. This rearrangement joins TRBV19 to TRBJ2-1; the D is unclear. The CDR3 spans 14 residues. In germline, CDR1 is LNHDA, CDR2 SQIVND (reference sequence). The V end lost 4 bases, the J end lost 0 bases, and 7 bases lay between the germline ends. The CDR3 coding sequence is TGTGCCAGTAGTACTGGCGGCTCCTACAATGAGCAGTTCTTC. Translating gives CASSTGGSYNEQFF.

This rearrangement joins TRBV19 to TRBJ1-5, with 7 bases identical to TRBD1. CDR1 and CDR2 (germline): LNHDA, SQIVND (reference sequence). The CDR3 is made up of 15 amino acids. V was pared by 6 bases and J by 1 base, with 6 bases of the junction left unmatched. This CDR3 reads CASRPGGESNQPQHF. DNA for the CDR3: TGTGCCAGTAGGCCAGGGGGTGAGAGCAATCAGCCCCAGCATTTT.

The chain employs TRBV10-3 and TRBJ2-7, with D tentatively TRBD2 (6 bases). Per the germline V gene, CDR1 is ENHRY and CDR2 is SYGVKD. CDR3 length equals 16 residues. The CDR3 protein is CAISGAGQGASHEQYV. CDR3 DNA: TGTGCCATCAGTGGGGCGGGGCAGGGAGCCTCCCACGAGCAGTACGTC.

The chain is built from TRBV12-2 and TRBJ1-5; TRBD1, the table's D call, lacks a check against the DNA. TRBV12-2 represents a pseudogene. The length of the CDR3 is 15 residues. This chain's CDR3 is CASRLSTGSNQPQHF. In DNA form, the CDR3 reads TGTGCAAGTCGCCTCTCGACAGGGTCCAATCAGCCCCAGCATTTT.

The gene calls are TRBV5-6 and TRBJ1-2; a weak D match, TRBD1 (6 bases). The CDR3 length is 14 residues. V lost 1 base to trimming and J lost 6 bases, with 13 bases between them. Germline V lookup: CDR1 SGHDT, CDR2 YYEEEE. CDR3 loop: CASSLYGGADGYTF. The CDR3 nucleotides are TGTGCCAGCAGCTTGTATGGGGGGGCTGATGGCTACACCTTC.

This chain uses TRBV7-2 with TRBJ2-7; tentatively, D is TRBD2 (5 bases). The ends were cut back, 1 base at V and 2 bases at J, with 12 bases in the middle. The CDR3 spans 15 residues. CDR1 is SGHTA, CDR2 FQGNSA, per germline. CDR3: CASSLGTGQPYEQYF. The CDR3 coding sequence is TGTGCCAGCAGCTTAGGGACTGGTCAACCCTACGAGCAGTACTTC.

The chain links TRBV29-1 to TRBJ2-2, with TRBD1 matching over 7 bases. After removal of 5 bases from V and 0 bases from J, the junction contained 3 bases not matched to a gene. CDR3 size: 14 residues. Germline V CDR1 and CDR2: SQVTM, ANQGSEA. The CDR3 protein is CSVLGQPNTGELFF. CDR3 DNA sequence: TGCAGCGTTTTGGGACAGCCGAACACCGGGGAGCTGTTTTTT.

The V call is TRBV7-8, the J call TRBJ2-3; D gene ambiguous. CDR3 length: 13 amino acids. The V gene lost 5 bases and the J gene lost 2 bases, with 8 bases spanning the gap. The V gene's germline CDR1 is SGHVS and CDR2 FQNEAQ. The CDR3 region is CASSGRDTDTQYF. CDR3 DNA: TGTGCCAGCAGCGGGCGTGACACAGATACGCAGTATTTT.